The next 32 T cell receptor beta chains were all read from a single sample in a study of blood T cells in healthy people across ages. A second 7 to 11 cycle PCR used barcoded and J-beta primers. Each CDR3 protein is one row after TCRdb ran MiXCR on the 5' RACE reads. The sample shows about 720,000 distinct CDR3 sequences, 22% of them seen only once. Sequenced input: blood. All receptors derive from a man aged 70 or older in good health.

This clonotype was detected a few times. The chain uses TRBV6-5 and TRBJ1-3, with TRBD1 matching over 8 bases. Looked up from germline, CDR1 is MNHEY and CDR2 is SVGAGI. J was trimmed by 2 bases and V by 8 bases; bases with no gene match: 8. The CDR3 length is 15 residues. The CDR3 nucleotides read TGTGCCAGCTGGGGACAGGACCCTCCTGGAAACACCATATATTTT. Residues: CASWGQDPPGNTIYF.

This clonotype was detected ten times or more. The V and J genes are TRBV5-1 and TRBJ2-1, with 7 bases lining up with TRBD1. The CDR3 loop spans 17 amino acids. CDR1 is SGHRS, CDR2 YFSETQ, per germline. The junction had 21 bases not matched to a gene; V was cut back by 7 bases and J by 8 bases. This CDR3 reads CASRDRVKLDPLDEQFF. CDR3 DNA: TGCGCCAGCCGAGACAGGGTTAAGTTGGATCCCTTGGATGAGCAGTTCTTC.

Concerning this clonotype itself: Germline is not matched at one junction end, which may reflect a read error. The genes are TRBV6-1 and TRBJ2-2, with D unclear. This CDR3 contains 15 residues. The germline gives CDR1 MNHNS, CDR2 SASEGT. The CDR3 region has the DNA TGTACCAGCAGTATGGCCCGGGTCCGCACCGGGGAGCTGTTTTTT. Its protein is CTSSMARVRTGELFF.

The sample holds a few counts of this clonotype. At one of its ends the junction is not consistent with the germline gene, which may arise from a read error. The chain employs TRBV3-1 and TRBJ2-5, with D possibly matching TRBD1 (5 bases). The germline V gene encodes CDR1 LGHDT and CDR2 YNNKEL (reference sequence). CDR3 length: 12 amino acids. In nucleotides, the CDR3 is TGTGCCAGCAGCCAAGGGGGCAGGTCGATTTTCTTC. Translation: CASSQGGRSIFF.

There are many counts of this clonotype. This chain joins TRBV12-3 or TRBV12-4 and TRBJ1-1, with 9 nucleotides matching TRBD1. The V gene end was trimmed by 4 bases and the J gene end by 8 bases; junction bases not matched to a gene: 2. The CDR3 is 12 residues long. The CDR3 spells CASSSDRGEAFF. The CDR3 bases are TGTGCCAGCAGTTCGGACAGGGGAGAAGCTTTCTTT.

As to this clonotype: The junction and the germline gene differ at one end; a read error may be behind it. This chain connects TRBV15 to TRBJ2-1; 11 bases line up with TRBD2. The CDR3 covers 18 residues. Per the germline V gene, CDR1 is LNHNV and CDR2 is YYDKDF (reference sequence). The CDR3 coding sequence is TGTGCCACCAGCAGAGAGACTAGCGGGGCCCTATCCTACGATGAGCAGTTCTTC. Translation gives CATSRETSGALSYDEQFF.

This clonotype was counted a few times. The CDR3 reads CASKDPGGNEQFF. CDR3 DNA sequence: TGCGCCAGCAAGGACCCCGGGGGGAATGAGCAGTTCTTC. The chain has TRBV5-1 and TRBJ2-1; TRBD2 agrees at 7 bases. Germline V gene data show CDR1 as SGHRS and CDR2 as YFSETQ. The CDR3 extends over 13 amino acids. Trimming at V came to 6 bases and at J to 7 bases, leaving 7 bases not matched to a gene.

This chain joins TRBV29-1 and TRBJ2-2; 13 bases line up with TRBD2. V lost 5 bases and J lost 1; bases outside the gene matches: 1. This CDR3 region has 15 residues. The V gene's germline CDR1 is SQVTM and CDR2 ANQGSEA. The CDR3 loop reads CSVTSGRGNTGELFF. The CDR3, as DNA: TGCAGCGTTACTAGCGGGAGGGGGAACACCGGGGAGCTGTTTTTT.

Here the CDR3 reads CSGGTGWGNTEAFF. DNA for the CDR3: TGCAGCGGAGGGACAGGATGGGGCAACACTGAAGCTTTCTTT. The gene calls are TRBV29-1 and TRBJ1-1; TRBD1 agrees at 8 bases. The CDR3 extends over 14 amino acids. CDR1 and CDR2 (germline): SQVTM, ANQGSEA. The trim removed 7 bases at V and 2 bases at J, leaving 9 bases unmatched.

This clonotype has more than one count but fewer than ten. This chain joins TRBV7-3 and TRBJ2-3; D is ambiguous. Between the trimmed V and J ends, which lost 4 bases and 2 bases, there was a span of 10 bases. CDR1 and CDR2 from the germline V gene are SGHTA and FQGTGA. The CDR3 sequence is 14 residues long. In nucleotides, the CDR3 is TGTGCCAGCAGCTCGACGAGTTACACAGATACGCAGTATTTT. Its protein is CASSSTSYTDTQYF.

Turning to this clonotype: A much larger clone sits a single nucleotide away, making a read error possible. V is TRBV14 and J is TRBJ1-2; D is ambiguous. CDR3 length: 12 amino acids. Per the germline V gene, CDR1 is SGHDN and CDR2 is FVKESK. The CDR3 sequence is CASGQSGYGYTF. DNA of the CDR3: TGTGCCAGCGGCCAAAGCGGATATGGCTACACCTTC.

The V and J genes are TRBV20-1 and TRBJ1-2; 7 nucleotides line up with TRBD1. Losses at the gene ends were 0 bases for V and 7 bases for J; bases not matched to a gene: 5. This CDR3 is built from 13 residues. Germline V CDR1 and CDR2: DFQATT, SNEGSKA (reference sequence). The CDR3: CSAREQGGLGYTF. In DNA, the CDR3 is TGCAGTGCTAGAGAACAAGGGGGCCTTGGCTACACCTTC.

The rearrangement joins TRBV20-1 to TRBJ1-1; maybe TRBD1 (6 bases). Trimming took 3 bases from V and 10 from J, leaving 15 bases between them. The V gene's germline CDR1 is DFQATT and CDR2 SNEGSKA (reference sequence). This CDR3 is 12 amino acids long. Written as DNA, the CDR3 is TGCAGTGCTAGTTCAGGGGAAATCCGAGCTTTCTTT. Translating it yields CSASSGEIRAFF.

In this sample, this clonotype turned up a few times. The V call is TRBV5-1, the J call TRBJ1-3; the D gene is possibly TRBD1 (6 bases). Trimming took 5 bases from V and 1 from J, leaving 16 bases between them. Germline-derived CDR1 and CDR2 are SGHRS and YFSETQ. This CDR3 is 16 amino acids long. As DNA, the CDR3 is TGCGCCAGCAGTTTGCAGGGGCCGAGTTCTGGAAACACCATATATTTT. It is translated as CASSLQGPSSGNTIYF.

CDR3 sequence (DNA): TGTGCCAGCAGTCCCGGGACTGGGTTGGATACGCAGTATTTT. This encodes CASSPGTGLDTQYF. The chain couples TRBV12-3 or TRBV12-4 to TRBJ2-3; D might be TRBD2 (6 bases). CDR3 length: 14 amino acids. Trimming left V 5 bases short and J 6 bases short, with 15 bases between.

In its sample, this clonotype was seen many times. The junction shows a germline mismatch at one end, possibly a read error. This sequence joins TRBV3-1 and TRBJ2-5, with 8 positions matching TRBD2. Germline lookup yields CDR1 LGHDT and CDR2 YNNKEL (reference sequence). The CDR3 is 13 residues long. The CDR3 DNA is TGTGCCAGCAGCCAAGATATTGCGGGGGGCCTAGTCTTC. It translates to CASSQDIAGGLVF.

This clonotype was recorded many times. This chain connects TRBV12-3 or TRBV12-4 to TRBJ1-2; 8 bases agree with TRBD1. After removal of 6 bases from V and 6 bases from J, the junction contained 12 bases not matched to a gene. The CDR3 is 15 residues long. The CDR3 protein is CASSPSGTGINGYTF. The CDR3 DNA sequence: TGTGCCAGCAGCCCTTCAGGGACAGGCATCAATGGCTACACCTTC.

This clonotype has just a few counts. The missing conserved phenylalanine or tryptophan at the end of this CDR3 makes a read error likely. The chain links TRBV12-3 or TRBV12-4 to TRBJ1-1, with D unresolved. V lost 8 bases and J 0 bases, leaving 10 bases between the germline ends. This CDR3 is 13 amino acids long. CDR3 sequence reads: CASSTSLNTEAFV. The CDR3 nucleotides read TGTGCCAGCTCTACATCACTGAACACTGAAGCTTTCGTT.

This rearrangement joins TRBV7-9 to TRBJ2-7; D is unresolved. The CDR3 covers 12 residues. Trimming cost V 5 bases and J 5 bases, with 10 bases left between them. Germline CDR1 SEHNR, CDR2 FQNEAQ (reference sequence). The CDR3 sequence: CASSETFHEQYF. Written as DNA, the CDR3 is TGTGCCAGCAGCGAAACTTTCCACGAGCAGTACTTC.

This clonotype was counted between two and nine times. The rearrangement uses TRBV7-2 and TRBJ2-5; TRBD1 might be the D (6 bases). The DNA end lines up better with TRBJ2-1; the J call may be wrong. Germline V lookup: CDR1 SGHTA, CDR2 FQGNSA. The CDR3 runs 12 residues. This CDR3 is CASSPQGFEQFF. Here the CDR3 DNA reads TGTGCCAGCAGCCCACAGGGATTCGAGCAGTTCTTC.

V and J are TRBV7-2 and TRBJ2-3, with 10 bases matching TRBD2. Looked up from germline, CDR1 is SGHTA and CDR2 is FQGNSA. The junction had 7 bases not matched to a gene; V was cut back by 5 bases and J by 2 bases. This CDR3 contains 16 residues. This CDR3 is CASSALLAGFTDTQYF. In nucleotides, the CDR3 is TGTGCCAGCAGCGCTTTACTAGCGGGGTTCACAGATACGCAGTATTTT.

This clonotype was seen many times. This chain links TRBV29-1 with TRBJ2-3, with D maybe TRBD1 (6 bases). V lost 8 bases, J lost 9 bases, and 21 bases lay in between. Germline V lookup: CDR1 SQVTM, CDR2 ANQGSEA. The CDR3 totals 13 residues. The CDR3 protein is CSIWDTSRWTQYF. Written as DNA, the CDR3 is TGCAGCATCTGGGACACCTCACGGTGGACGCAGTATTTT.

The genes are TRBV27 and TRBJ2-3; D may correspond to TRBD1 or TRBD2 (5 bases each). This CDR3 is 14 amino acids long. CDR1 is MNHEY and CDR2 is SMNVEV in the germline V gene (reference sequence). The ends were cut back, 7 bases at V and 5 bases at J, with 16 bases in the middle. CDR3 protein: CASTHRGGGDTQYF. DNA of the CDR3: TGTGCCAGCACCCATCGGGGTGGGGGAGATACGCAGTATTTT.

This clonotype was counted a few times. V is TRBV28 and J is TRBJ1-5; possibly TRBD1 for D (5 bases). CDR1 and CDR2 from the germline V gene are MDHEN and SYDVKM. V gave up 1 base and J gave up 1 base, with 8 bases separating them. CDR3 length: 15 residues. The CDR3 coding sequence is TGTGCCAGCAGTTTATTTCGGGGGAGCAATCAGCCCCAGCATTTT. The encoded protein is CASSLFRGSNQPQHF.

This clonotype was seen more than once but under ten times. The gene calls are TRBV20-1 and TRBJ2-3; 8 nucleotides match TRBD2. The germline V gene has CDR1 DFQATT and CDR2 SNEGSKA (reference sequence). The CDR3 is 18 amino acids. J was trimmed by 5 bases and V by 1 base; bases with no gene match: 17. As DNA, the CDR3 is TGCAGTGCTAGAGTCCCCTCAGCGGGAGATTTGACCCAAGATACGCAGTATTTT. Protein: CSARVPSAGDLTQDTQYF.

This clonotype has ten or more counts. The gene calls are TRBV5-1 and TRBJ2-5; no firm D call. This CDR3 is built from 14 residues. Trimming took off 5 bases at V and 1 base at J, with 12 bases between the two ends. Germline V gene lookup returns CDR1 SGHRS and CDR2 YFSETQ. The CDR3 bases are TGCGCCAGCAGGTTGTCGAGCGCCCAAGAGACCCAGTACTTC. Translated: CASRLSSAQETQYF.

On this clonotype: In this CDR3 the conserved last residue, phenylalanine or tryptophan, is missing, so a read error is likely. This chain joins TRBV7-2 and TRBJ2-2; D unclear. The germline V and J ends were trimmed by 4 bases and 6 bases, with 15 bases remaining between them. Germline CDR1 reads SGHTA; CDR2 reads FQGNSA. CDR3 length: 15 amino acids. This chain's CDR3 is CASSSDIARAGELFS. CDR3 nucleotide sequence: TGTGCCAGCAGCTCGGATATAGCTAGGGCCGGGGAGCTGTTTTCT.

The V and J genes are TRBV15 and TRBJ2-1; D gene ambiguous. This CDR3 contains 14 residues. The ends were cut back, 1 base at V and 5 bases at J, with 9 bases in the middle. Germline V gene sequence: CDR1 LNHNV, CDR2 YYDKDF (reference sequence). The CDR3 reads CATSRGVANNEQFF. CDR3 coding DNA: TGTGCCACCAGCAGAGGGGTTGCCAACAATGAGCAGTTCTTC.

The chain joins TRBV5-1 to TRBJ1-5, with 9 bases aligning to TRBD1. The trim removed 4 bases at V and 6 bases at J, leaving 8 bases unmatched. Germline lookup yields CDR1 SGHRS and CDR2 YFSETQ. This CDR3 is 15 amino acids long. The CDR3 coding sequence is TGCGCCAGCAGCCCGACAGGGGGATTCGGTCAGCCCCAGCATTTT. Residues: CASSPTGGFGQPQHF.

This clonotype was recorded a few times. The chain carries TRBV6-1 and TRBJ2-1; D is undetermined. The J call may be incorrect, as the DNA end agrees better with TRBJ2-5. Looked up from germline, CDR1 is MNHNS and CDR2 is SASEGT. The CDR3 has 16 residues. The CDR3 region is CASSELGRYSQETQYF. The DNA of the CDR3 is TGTGCCAGCAGTGAACTTGGTCGATACAGTCAAGAGACCCAGTACTTC.

As regards this clonotype: Germline and junction disagree at one end, which may indicate a read error. This chain joins TRBV4-3 and TRBJ1-1; D unresolved. Germline V CDR1 and CDR2: LGHNA, YSLEER. The CDR3 is 15 residues long. The CDR3: CAGSQEGGRSTETFF. In nucleotides, the CDR3 is TGCGCCGGCAGCCAAGAGGGCGGCAGGTCCACTGAAACTTTCTTT.

Turning to this clonotype: At one boundary the junction diverges from the germline segment, which might be a read error. The rearrangement uses TRBV4-2 and TRBJ2-3; D call uncertain. Germline CDR1 is LGHNA and CDR2 is YNFKEQ. The CDR3 is 14 amino acids. The CDR3 region is CASSQTTPTDTQYF. For the CDR3, the DNA is TGTGCCAGCAGCCAAACCACGCCCACAGATACGCAGTACTTT.